One and the same sample provided the 5 T cell receptor beta chains below, sequenced in a study of T cell responses to AZD1222 COVID-19 vaccine. This table comes from immunoSEQ multiplex PCR, and its TCRdb copy is limited to in-frame clones, with some not included. This table holds roughly 28,000 clones, roughly 92% found once. The sample was peripheral blood, taken on day 0 of AZD1222 vaccination. These receptor sequences come from an adult in good health.

The rearrangement joins TRBV5-5 to TRBJ2-7; no clear D gene. The germline CDR1 and CDR2 sequences are SGHKS and YYEKEE (reference sequence). This CDR3 contains 13 residues. V lost 2 bases, J lost 1 base, and 7 bases lay in between. The chain's CDR3 is CASSFGWSYEQYF. CDR3 in DNA: TGTGCCAGCAGCTTCGGATGGTCCTACGAGCAGTACTTC.

The chain uses TRBV5-1 and TRBJ1-1, with 8 bases lining up with TRBD1. Germline V gene lookup returns CDR1 SGHRS and CDR2 YFSETQ. Unmatched junction bases numbered 9, after V lost 5 bases and J lost 3 bases. This CDR3 spans 15 amino acids. The CDR3 DNA follows: TGCGCCAGCAGACTTCGACAGGGGACAGACACTGAAGCTTTCTTT. It translates to CASRLRQGTDTEAFF. Supplemented by reference TRBV5-1 and TRBJ1-1, the full variable domain reads KAGVTQTPRYLIKTRGQQVTLSCSPISGHRSVSWYQQTPGQGLQFLFEYFSETQRNKGNFPGRFSGRQFSNSRSEMNVSTLELGDSALYLCASRLRQGTDTEAFFGQGTRLTVV.

This chain joins TRBV20-1 and TRBJ1-1; no clear D. Germline V gene data show CDR1 as DFQATT and CDR2 as SNEGSKA (reference sequence). The CDR3 is made up of 10 amino acids. Trimming stripped 4 bases from V and 8 bases from J, with 8 bases between. The CDR3 DNA is TGCAGTGCTATGAGCGTAGAAGCTTTCTTT. Translating it yields CSAMSVEAFF.

CDR3 bases: TGTGCCAGTAGTATATTTAAGGGACCCCAGCATTTT. Amino acids: CASSIFKGPQHF. The genes are TRBV19 and TRBJ1-5; D unresolved. Germline loops: CDR1 LNHDA, CDR2 SQIVND (reference sequence). The CDR3 has 12 amino acids. V gave up 2 bases and J gave up 10 bases, with 9 bases separating them.

The chain recombines TRBV9 with TRBJ2-7, with 10 bases that match TRBD2. V shed 3 bases, J shed 4 bases, and the junction held 7 bases outside the gene matches. This CDR3 region has 15 residues. The germline gives CDR1 SGDLS, CDR2 YYNGEE. The CDR3 DNA reads as TGTGCCAGCAGCGAAGGGACTAGCGAAATTTACGAGCAGTACTTC. It translates to CASSEGTSEIYEQYF.